This T cell receptor (beta chain) was observed in a study of T cells in Graves' hyperthyroidism and ophthalmopathy. Study conclusions and caveats: Most thyroid clonotypes with frequency above 0.001 were detected in blood. A 13 V-J signature model discriminated ophthalmopathy versus stable hyperthyroidism.

About this clonotype: Its antigen is currently unknown. A read error may be the cause here, since a much bigger clone is one base away.

The CDR3 regions of TCR beta were amplified from RNA transcripts. The HTBI primer set drove a first-round RT-PCR of the TCR CDR3. One entry per CDR3 protein results from TCRdb running MiXCR on the multiplex PCR reads. The sample has about 410,000 distinct CDR3 sequences, roughly 14% seen once; the top ten hold roughly 13%. The CDR3 covers 13 residues. Criteria for exclusion of patients were uncontrolled infection, other autoimmune disease, pregnancy or lactation. The TCR originated in a man younger than 30 with Graves' ophthalmopathy. The rearrangement uses TRBV12-3 or TRBV12-4 and TRBJ2-7; D unresolved. Sequencing was done on a sample of blood. The CDR3 here is CASSLLGPYEQHF. The CDR3 DNA follows: TGTGCCAGCAGTTTGTTAGGCCCTTACGAGCAGCACTTC.